These 10 T cell receptor beta chains were all obtained from the same sample, sequenced in a study of CD8 T cells in Susac syndrome (dated by TCRdb to about 2019). The library was built by means of the immunoSEQ multiplex PCR assay. RNA was extracted with the RNeasy kit and roughly 0.45 to 1 ug was reverse transcribed using random hexamers. In TCRdb, the public reads were trimmed at Q25 with fastp and aligned with MiXCR, with productive beta chains retained. Each CDR3 protein gets just one entry, which takes the most common genes and DNA from the rows behind it. The sample table lists approximately 160,000 distinct CDR3 sequences, about 90% of them with a count of one. The ten largest clones add up to 0.08% of the sample. Sequencing used CD4+ T cells from PBMCs. The receptors shown here come from a human donor in good health.

The chain carries TRBV5-4 and TRBJ2-1; D might be TRBD1 (5 bases). The CDR3 runs 13 residues. Between the trimmed V and J ends, which lost 0 bases and 5 bases, there was a span of 6 bases. CDR1 and CDR2 (germline): SGHNT, YYREEE (reference sequence). This chain's CDR3 is CASSLVQDNEQFF. Here the CDR3 DNA reads TGTGCCAGCAGCTTGGTACAGGACAATGAGCAGTTCTTC.

The gene calls are TRBV9 and TRBJ1-2; 7 nucleotides match TRBD1. CDR3 size: 16 residues. CDR1 and CDR2 (germline): SGDLS, YYNGEE. V trimming: 3 bases; J trimming: 4 bases; junction bases outside the gene matches: 12. CDR3 nucleotide sequence: TGTGCCAGCAGCGAAGAACCGGGGACAGCTCCCTATGGCTACACCTTC. Protein sequence: CASSEEPGTAPYGYTF.

This clonotype has just one count. The V and J genes are TRBV5-5 and TRBJ2-1; no reliable D call. CDR3 length equals 12 residues. The germline V gene has CDR1 SGHKS and CDR2 YYEKEE (reference sequence). With 0 bases removed from V and 9 bases from J, the gap between germline ends came to 7 bases. The CDR3 here is CASSLVRTEQFF. The CDR3 region has the DNA TGTGCCAGCAGCTTGGTCCGAACTGAGCAGTTCTTC.

The genes are TRBV18 and TRBJ1-5, with 7 bases lining up with TRBD1. Trimming cost V 4 bases and J 3 bases; bases outside gene matches: 15. CDR1 is KGHSH, CDR2 LQKENI, per germline. The CDR3 runs to 18 residues. The CDR3: CASSLIGATGSYNQPQHF. The CDR3 region has the DNA TGTGCCAGCTCACTAATTGGGGCGACAGGGAGCTACAATCAGCCCCAGCATTTT.

V and J are TRBV20-1 and TRBJ1-4; D unresolved. The germline gives CDR1 DFQATT, CDR2 SNEGSKA (reference sequence). V gave up 3 bases and J gave up 8 bases, with 16 bases separating them. The CDR3 has 14 residues. The CDR3 coding sequence is TGCAGTGCTAGTAGTCGAGGGCTGGGAGAAAAACTGTTTTTT. This encodes CSASSRGLGEKLFF.

J is TRBJ2-2 and V is TRBV18; D call uncertain. V gave up 3 bases and J gave up 7 bases, with 21 bases separating them. The CDR3 is 17 residues long. Germline V lookup: CDR1 KGHSH, CDR2 LQKENI. The DNA for the CDR3 is TGTGCCAGCTCACCTCCGGCTTTCAGCCTCGTAGGCGGGGAGCTGTTTTTT. Its protein product is CASSPPAFSLVGGELFF.

This chain joins TRBV13 and TRBJ2-3, with D possibly TRBD2 on 5 matching bases. The CDR3 has 12 residues. Trimming cost V 1 base and J 8 bases, with 7 bases left between them. The germline gives CDR1 PRHDT, CDR2 FYEKMQ (reference sequence). In nucleotides, the CDR3 is TGTGCCAGCAGCTTAGTGGGGAGTACGCAGTATTTT. It specifies CASSLVGSTQYF.

V gene TRBV24-1 combines with J gene TRBJ2-7, with 8 bases matching TRBD1. V shed 3 bases and J 4 bases; nucleotides not matched to a gene: 4. CDR1 and CDR2 from the germline V gene are KGHDR and SFDVKD. CDR3 length: 14 amino acids. CDR3 loop: CATSDDRDRYEQYF. CDR3 bases: TGTGCCACCAGTGATGACCGGGACAGGTACGAGCAGTACTTC.

This chain links TRBV11-2 with TRBJ2-1; D is possibly TRBD1 (6 bases). This CDR3 is built from 16 residues. Trimming left V 2 bases short and J 7 bases short, with 18 bases between. Germline lookup yields CDR1 SGHAT and CDR2 FQNNGV. For the CDR3, the DNA is TGTGCCAGCAGCTTATTAGCCAGGGGTTTTATTAATGAGCAGTTCTTC. Encoded protein: CASSLLARGFINEQFF.

This rearrangement joins TRBV3-1 to TRBJ2-2; the D gene is possibly TRBD2 (6 bases). V was trimmed by 2 bases and J by 7 bases, leaving 14 bases between them. Germline V gives CDR1 LGHDT, CDR2 YNNKEL (reference sequence). This CDR3 is 15 amino acids long. The CDR3 reads CASSQWTSEGGELFF. The CDR3 DNA reads as TGTGCCAGCAGCCAATGGACGTCGGAGGGCGGGGAGCTGTTTTTT.